This T cell receptor (beta chain) was sequenced for a study of cytomegalovirus exposure and HLA in healthy donors. Use of 60 Vbeta and 13 Jbeta primers characterized the PCR. Profiled with immunoSEQ multiplex PCR; TCRdb holds only in-frame clones, not every one. The top ten clones hold 0.39% of a sample with 150,000 to 200,000 clones, roughly 77% of them seen once. After removal of 4 bases from V and 7 bases from J, the junction contained 10 bases not matched to a gene. Germline CDR1 is SGHRS and CDR2 is YFSETQ. There are 14 residues in the CDR3. The source is a male donor in good health and CMV-seropositive. V is TRBV5-1 and J is TRBJ2-7; TRBD1 matches at 8 bases. The sequenced sample consisted of PBMCs. CDR3 protein: CASSMTGDSPEQYF. CDR3 in DNA: TGCGCCAGCAGCATGACAGGGGACTCCCCGGAGCAGTACTTC. The full variable domain, with the rest looked up from reference TRBV5-1 and TRBJ2-7, is KAGVTQTPRYLIKTRGQQVTLSCSPISGHRSVSWYQQTPGQGLQFLFEYFSETQRNKGNFPGRFSGRQFSNSRSEMNVSTLELGDSALYLCASSMTGDSPEQYFGPGTRLTVT.